The T cell receptor (beta chain) described here comes from a study of T-cell reconstitution after alpha-beta-depleted transplantation in children. Construction of the TCRbeta library involved unique molecular identifiers. TCRdb re-derived calls from the PCR reads in MiXCR, one entry per CDR3 protein. The sample comprises just over 950,000 distinct CDR3 sequences, around 30% of which are singletons, and about 28% rests with the top ten. Germline V lookup: CDR1 SNHLY, CDR2 FYNNEI. The CDR3 loop spans 14 amino acids. The J segment lost 1 base and the V segment lost 6 bases, leaving 4 bases of the junction unmatched. The study's findings and limits: By one year post-transplant, T-cell counts and diversity largely arose from T cells that were newly produced. At day 60, the high TCRbeta diversity found in some patients originated from recipient T cells and thymic progenitors that had survived.

A remark on this clonotype: Its cognate antigen is unknown.

The sequence was obtained from a boy under three years old who had a stem cell transplant for SCID, so the T cells may come from the graft donor. The rearrangement links TRBV2 to TRBJ1-2, with TRBD1 matching over 8 bases. Sample: PBMCs, mostly from graft donor cells, taken 360 days after TCRalphabeta/CD19-depleted stem cell transplant. CDR3 sequence (DNA): TGTGCCAGCAGACACAGGGGGAATAACTATGGCTACACCTTC. Translated: CASRHRGNNYGYTF.